This TCR beta chain is from a study of cytomegalovirus exposure and HLA in healthy donors. In the study overall: About 85 million unique TCRs from HLA-typed donors were held in an early release of data. Study-level results: The later analysis indicated that the majority of CMV-associated TCR beta chains appeared HLA-restricted. Sequence variants that were highly shared formed a cluster that was likely a sequencing artifact.

Between the trimmed V and J ends, which lost 7 bases and 5 bases, there was a span of 11 bases. The germline V gene encodes CDR1 ENHRY and CDR2 SYGVKD. The CDR3 is 13 amino acids. Note on this clone: Antigen unknown.

PCR involved 60 Vbeta and 13 Jbeta primers. Only in-frame clones appear in the TCRdb table, and some are missing; sequencing was by immunoSEQ multiplex PCR. The repertoire holds around 170,000 clones, roughly 76% seen once, with over 5.5% in the top ten. This clonotype originated in a man aged 40-50 years in good health and CMV-seropositive. This chain connects TRBV10-3 to TRBJ2-2; TRBD1 might be the D (5 bases). The sequencing input was PBMCs. The DNA for the CDR3 is TGTGCCATCAAGGAAAGGGGTACCGGGGAGCTGTTTTTT. Protein product: CAIKERGTGELFF.